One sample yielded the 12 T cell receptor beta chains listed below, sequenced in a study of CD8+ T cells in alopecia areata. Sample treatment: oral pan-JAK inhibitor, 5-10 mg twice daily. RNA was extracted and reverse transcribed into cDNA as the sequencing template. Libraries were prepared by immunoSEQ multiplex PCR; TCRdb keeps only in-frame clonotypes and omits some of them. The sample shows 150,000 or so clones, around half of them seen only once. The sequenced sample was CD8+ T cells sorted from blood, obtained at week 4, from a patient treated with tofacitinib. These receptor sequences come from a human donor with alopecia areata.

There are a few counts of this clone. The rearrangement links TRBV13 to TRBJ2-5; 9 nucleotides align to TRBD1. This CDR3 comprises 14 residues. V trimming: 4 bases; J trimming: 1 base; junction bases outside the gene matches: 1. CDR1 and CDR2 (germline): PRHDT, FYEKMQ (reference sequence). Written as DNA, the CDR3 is TGTGCCAGCAGCTCGGGACAGGGCCAAGAGACCCAGTACTTC. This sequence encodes CASSSGQGQETQYF. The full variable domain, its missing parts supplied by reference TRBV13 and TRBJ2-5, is AAGVIQSPRHLIKEKRETATLKCYPIPRHDTVYWYQQGPGQDPQFLISFYEKMQSDKGSIPDRFSAQQFSDYHSELNMSSLELGDSALYFCASSSGQGQETQYFGPGTRLLVL.

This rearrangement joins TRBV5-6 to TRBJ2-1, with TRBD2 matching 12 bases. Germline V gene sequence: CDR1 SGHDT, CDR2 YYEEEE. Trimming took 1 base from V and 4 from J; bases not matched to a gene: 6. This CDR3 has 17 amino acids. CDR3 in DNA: TGTGCCAGCAGCTTGACTAGCGGGGGGCCGAGTTACAATGAGCAGTTCTTC. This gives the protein CASSLTSGGPSYNEQFF.

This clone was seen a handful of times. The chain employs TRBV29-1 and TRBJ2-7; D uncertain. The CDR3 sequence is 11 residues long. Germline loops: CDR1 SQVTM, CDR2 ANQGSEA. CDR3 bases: TGCAGTGTGAAGGTCCACTACGAGCAGTACTTC. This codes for CSVKVHYEQYF.

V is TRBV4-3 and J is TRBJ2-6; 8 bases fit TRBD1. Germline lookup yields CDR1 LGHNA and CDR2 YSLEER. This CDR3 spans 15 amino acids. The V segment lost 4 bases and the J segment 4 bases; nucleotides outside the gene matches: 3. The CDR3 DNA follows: TGCGCCAGCAGCCGGACAGGGTCCGGGGCCAACGTCCTGACTTTC. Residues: CASSRTGSGANVLTF.

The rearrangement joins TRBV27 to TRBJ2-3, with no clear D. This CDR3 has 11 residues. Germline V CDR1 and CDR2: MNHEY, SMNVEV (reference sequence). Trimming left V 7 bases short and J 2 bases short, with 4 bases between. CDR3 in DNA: TGTGCCAGCACTTACACAGATACGCAGTATTTT. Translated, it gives CASTYTDTQYF.

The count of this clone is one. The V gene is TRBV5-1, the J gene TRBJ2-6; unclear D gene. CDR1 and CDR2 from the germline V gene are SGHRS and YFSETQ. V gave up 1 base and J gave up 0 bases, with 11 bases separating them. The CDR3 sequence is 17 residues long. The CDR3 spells CASSLWQASSGANVLTF. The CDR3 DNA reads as TGCGCCAGCAGCTTGTGGCAGGCCAGCTCTGGGGCCAACGTCCTGACTTTC.

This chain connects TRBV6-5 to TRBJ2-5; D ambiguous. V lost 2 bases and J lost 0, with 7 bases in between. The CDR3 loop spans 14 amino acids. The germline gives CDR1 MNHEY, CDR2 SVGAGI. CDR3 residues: CASSYRPNQETQYF. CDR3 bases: TGTGCCAGCAGTTACCGGCCGAACCAAGAGACCCAGTACTTC.

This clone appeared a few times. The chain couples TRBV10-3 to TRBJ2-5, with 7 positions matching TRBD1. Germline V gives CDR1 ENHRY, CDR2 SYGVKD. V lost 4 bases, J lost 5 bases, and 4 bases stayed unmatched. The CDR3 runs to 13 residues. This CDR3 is CAISGQGRETQYF. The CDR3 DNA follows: TGTGCCATCAGTGGACAGGGTCGGGAGACCCAGTACTTC.

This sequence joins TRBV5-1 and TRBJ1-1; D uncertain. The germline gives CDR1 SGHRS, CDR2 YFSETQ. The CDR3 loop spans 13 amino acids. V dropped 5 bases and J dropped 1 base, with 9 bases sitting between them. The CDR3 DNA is TGCGCCAGCAGTTTAGACTGGAACACTGAAGCTTTCTTT. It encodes CASSLDWNTEAFF.

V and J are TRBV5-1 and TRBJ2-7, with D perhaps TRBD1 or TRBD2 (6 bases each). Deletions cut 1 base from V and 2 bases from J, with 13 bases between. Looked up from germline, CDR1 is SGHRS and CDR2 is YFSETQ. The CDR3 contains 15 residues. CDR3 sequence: CASSLMGGETYEQYF. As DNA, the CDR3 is TGCGCCAGCAGCTTGATGGGGGGCGAAACCTACGAGCAGTACTTC.

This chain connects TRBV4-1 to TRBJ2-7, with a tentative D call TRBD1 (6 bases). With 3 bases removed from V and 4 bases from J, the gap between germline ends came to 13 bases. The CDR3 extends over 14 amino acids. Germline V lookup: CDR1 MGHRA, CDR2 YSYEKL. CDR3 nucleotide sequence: TGCGCCAGCAGCCAGGCCGGGACACCGTACGAGCAGTACTTC. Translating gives CASSQAGTPYEQYF.

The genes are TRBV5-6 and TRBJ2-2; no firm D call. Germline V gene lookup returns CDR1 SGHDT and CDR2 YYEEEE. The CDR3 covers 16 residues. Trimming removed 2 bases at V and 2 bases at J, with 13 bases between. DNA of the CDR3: TGTGCCAGCAGCTTCCCCACTGAAAGCAACACCGGGGAGCTGTTTTTT. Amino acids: CASSFPTESNTGELFF. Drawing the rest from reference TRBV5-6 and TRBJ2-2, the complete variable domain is DAGVTQSPTHLIKTRGQQVTLRCSPKSGHDTVSWYQQALGQGPQFIFQYYEEEERQRGNFPDRFSGHQFPNYSSELNVNALLLGDSALYLCASSFPTESNTGELFFGEGSRLTVL.